These T cell receptor beta chains were read from a single sample in a study of Graves' ophthalmopathy and Graves' hyperthyroidism. TCRdb recomputed calls from the multiplex PCR reads with MiXCR, one row per CDR3 protein. This table has around 1.1 million distinct CDR3 sequences, about 35% appearing once. Sequenced material: peripheral blood or thyroid tissue (not recorded which). Receptors originate from an adult man with Graves' hyperthyroidism. The CDR3 runs from the conserved cysteine through the conserved F or W. A D gene is named only where the DNA matches it firmly. Rows give clone size only sometimes, using once, few, many, or a class for an expanded clone.

TRBD1,TRBV6-2/TRBV6-3,TRBJ1-6,few,TGTGCCAGCAACCCGGACAGGTGGAATTCACCCCTCCACTTT,CASNPDRWNSPLHF
TRBD1,TRBV20-1,TRBJ1-1,-,TGCAGTGCAAATAGGGGGCCCACTGAAGCTTTCTTT,CSANRGPTEAFF
-,TRBV10-3,TRBJ1-3,-,TGTGCCAGCAAACCCGGAAGAGCGGGAAACACCATATATTTT,CASKPGRAGNTIYF
-,TRBV10-2,TRBJ1-2,-,TGCGCCAGCACCAAGGGGAAAGATTATGGCTACACCTTC,CASTKGKDYGYTF
-,TRBV19,TRBJ1-1,-,TGTGCCAGTAGTATAGCTGGGTATACTGAAGCTTTCTTT,CASSIAGYTEAFF
-,TRBV30,TRBJ1-6,-,TGTGCCTGGACGGGGGAAAACTATTCACCCCTCCACTTT,CAWTGENYSPLHF
-,TRBV7-8,TRBJ1-1,many,TGTGCCAGCAGCCCCGGAGGGTTAAGGAACACTGAAGCTTTCTTT,CASSPGGLRNTEAFF
-,TRBV25-1,TRBJ2-7,few,TGTGCCAGCAGTGATCCGCGGGACACCCTCTACGAGCAGTACTTC,CASSDPRDTLYEQYF
TRBD2,TRBV12-3/TRBV12-4,TRBJ2-7,few,TGTGCCAGCAGATTGGGGACTAGCGGGACCTACGAGCAGTACTTC,CASRLGTSGTYEQYF
-,TRBV5-1,TRBJ1-6,many,TGCGCCAGCAGTGGGTTGGGCGAGGGTAATTCACCCCTCCACTTT,CASSGLGEGNSPLHF
-,TRBV7-2,TRBJ1-1,many,TGTGCCAGCAGCTTTGGACGGGATGAAGCTTTCTTT,CASSFGRDEAFF
TRBD1,TRBV5-1,TRBJ2-5,few,TGCGCCAGCAGCCGACAGGGGTTCGAAGAGACCCAGTACTTC,CASSRQGFEETQYF
-,TRBV10-2,TRBJ1-1,-,TGCGCCAGCAGTACGACGGGGGGACATAAGAACACTGAAGCTTTCTTT,CASSTTGGHKNTEAFF
TRBD2,TRBV7-3,TRBJ2-3,-,TGTGCCAGCAGCTTACTCGCGGGAGGAGGGTCTAGCACAGATACGCAGTATTTT,CASSLLAGGGSSTDTQYF
TRBD1,TRBV2,TRBJ2-2,many,TGTGCCAGCAGTGAGGACAGGGCAAACACCGGGGAGCTGTTTTTT,CASSEDRANTGELFF
TRBD2,TRBV29-1,TRBJ2-5,many,TGCAGCGTCAAGGTCCTAGCGGGGACCGGGGAGACCCAGTACTTC,CSVKVLAGTGETQYF
-,TRBV29-1,TRBJ2-7,-,TGCAGCGTCCTGGGCTCGTACGAGCAGTACTTC,CSVLGSYEQYF
-,TRBV6-5,TRBJ1-1,-,TGTGCCAGCAGTGGCCCAGGGGTCATGAACACTGAAGCTTTCTTT,CASSGPGVMNTEAFF
-,TRBV19,TRBJ1-5,few,TGTGCCAGTAATACAGGGTCGCCTCAGCCCCAGCATTTT,CASNTGSPQPQHF
-,TRBV25-1,TRBJ1-2,many,TGTGCCAGCAGTGAGGGGACCGCAGGACAGAACTATGGCTACACCTTC,CASSEGTAGQNYGYTF
TRBD1,TRBV25-1,TRBJ1-2,-,TGTGCCAGCAGTGAGGGATCAGGGGGCGCTTTGAGACAGAACTATGGCTACACCTTC,CASSEGSGGALRQNYGYTF
TRBD1,TRBV20-1,TRBJ1-2,many,TGCAGTGCTAGAGATCTGGGGACAGGGGACTACACCTTC,CSARDLGTGDYTF
-,TRBV28,TRBJ1-2,-,TGTGCCAGCAGTTTGGTCCTCTATGGCTACACCTTC,CASSLVLYGYTF
-,TRBV12-3/TRBV12-4,TRBJ1-5,-,TGTGCCAGCAGTGACCAGGGGTCGCAGCCCCAGCATTTT,CASSDQGSQPQHF
TRBD1,TRBV7-9,TRBJ1-2,once,TGTGCCAGCAGACCGACAGGGGGTGGATCCGCCAACTATGGCTACACCTTC,CASRPTGGGSANYGYTF
-,TRBV29-1,TRBJ2-7,many,TGCAGCGCCTCGCCCGGGTTTACCTACGAGCAGTACTTC,CSASPGFTYEQYF
-,TRBV7-2,TRBJ2-3,-,TGTGCCAGCAGCTTAGCGGACTTGGCGGGAGATACGCAGTATTTT,CASSLADLAGDTQYF
-,TRBV4-1,TRBJ1-1,-,TGCGCCAGCAGCCACCAGAACGGGGGTGAAACTGAAGCTTTCTTT,CASSHQNGGETEAFF
TRBD1,TRBV5-1,TRBJ2-7,-,TGCGCCAGCAGCTTGGCCGAGACAGGGGGCATCTACGAGCAGTACTTC,CASSLAETGGIYEQYF
-,TRBV11-2,TRBJ1-2,once,TGTGCCAGCAGCTTAGGAGCTAACTATGCCTACACCTTC,CASSLGANYAYTF
-,TRBV5-1,TRBJ2-7,few,TGCGCCAGCACAATGGGGGGACCCTCCTACGAGCAGTACTTC,CASTMGGPSYEQYF
TRBD1,TRBV20-1,TRBJ1-5,-,TGCAGTGCTGGAGAACACAGGGGGCCTCAGCATTTT,CSAGEHRGPQHF
TRBD1,TRBV10-2,TRBJ1-3,-,TGCGCCAGCAGTCTTATGGGACAGGCTGGAAACACCATATATTTT,CASSLMGQAGNTIYF
-,TRBV20-1,TRBJ2-5,many,TGCAGTACAAACCCGAGTCAGAGGAAAGAGACCCAGTACTTC,CSTNPSQRKETQYF
TRBD1,TRBV25-1,TRBJ1-6,-,TGTGCCAGCAGTCCCCAACAGGGGCTAGCCCTCCACTTT,CASSPQQGLALHF
TRBD1,TRBV5-8,TRBJ1-4,many,TGTGCCAGCAGCACCCGACAGGGCAATAATGAAAAACTGTTTTTT,CASSTRQGNNEKLFF
-,TRBV7-9,TRBJ2-5,many,TGTGCCAGCAGCTTAATAATCGGAGGGACGGAGACCCAGTACTTC,CASSLIIGGTETQYF
-,TRBV2,TRBJ1-1,-,TGTGCCAGCAGTGAACCCCACAGGGAAATGAACACTGAAGCTTTCTTT,CASSEPHREMNTEAFF
TRBD1,TRBV10-3,TRBJ1-1,few,TGTGCCATCAGTGAACCGGACAGGGACCCCACAGCTTTCTTT,CAISEPDRDPTAFF
-,TRBV7-9,TRBJ2-2,-,TGTGCCAGCAGCCCCCCCGAGCTCACCGGGGAGCTGTTTTTT,CASSPPELTGELFF
-,TRBV5-1,TRBJ1-2,-,TGCGCCAGCAGCTTGACACAACCCTCTAACTATGGCTACACCTTC,CASSLTQPSNYGYTF
-,TRBV2,TRBJ1-2,many,TGTGCCAGCAGTGAAACCAGGGGCGGAGGCTACACCTTC,CASSETRGGGYTF
TRBD1,TRBV29-1,TRBJ1-2,-,TGCAGCGTTGAACATACAGGGGGCGATCACTATGGCTACACCTTC,CSVEHTGGDHYGYTF
-,TRBV7-9,TRBJ1-3,many,TGTGCCAGCAACAAGACCGTGGTGGGCTGTGGAAACACCATATATTTT,CASNKTVVGCGNTIYF
-,TRBV19,TRBJ1-1,-,TGTGCCAGTAGTAGCAGGGTCAGAACTGAAGCTTTCTTT,CASSSRVRTEAFF
TRBD2,TRBV24-1,TRBJ2-7,-,TGTGCCACCAGTGAGACGGGAGGCCGCTACGAGCAGTACTTC,CATSETGGRYEQYF
TRBD1,TRBV6-5,TRBJ2-7,-,TGTGCCACCGGACAGGGGGGGGACTACGAGCAGTACTTC,CATGQGGDYEQYF
-,TRBV25-1,TRBJ1-1,many,TGTGCCAGCAGCGACCTTTGGACACCTAACACTGAAGCTTTCTTT,CASSDLWTPNTEAFF
-,TRBV7-9,TRBJ1-2,-,TGTGCCAGCAGCGCCCAGACATATGGCTACACCTTC,CASSAQTYGYTF